This T cell receptor beta chain was identified in a study of identical twins. Findings and limits, study-wide: It was out-of-frame TCR alpha sharing in monozygotic twins that models underestimated.

A universal primer site came from template switching; cDNA carried unique molecular identifiers. TCRdb independently ran MiXCR on the 5' RACE reads; one entry per CDR3 protein. The data hold about 890,000 distinct CDR3 sequences, with 9% to 15% observed a single time. Every one of the donors was a healthy Caucasian. This clonotype came up many times. What it binds is not known. This sample also appeared in a second study, on yellow fever vaccine responses in identical twins. That report notes: Reportedly, the response of twins' T cells to the vaccine seemed partly convergent, partly personalized.

The receptor was isolated from a woman aged 18-35 years in good health. The material sequenced was PBMCs.

The CDR3 is CAISESQAGAQYF. The CDR3 nucleotides read TGTGCCATCAGTGAGTCCCAAGCGGGAGCGCAGTATTTT. The rearrangement links TRBV10-3 to TRBJ2-3; 8 nucleotides align to TRBD2. This CDR3 is built from 13 residues. The germline V gene encodes CDR1 ENHRY and CDR2 SYGVKD. V shed 0 bases and J 10 bases; nucleotides not matched to a gene: 3.